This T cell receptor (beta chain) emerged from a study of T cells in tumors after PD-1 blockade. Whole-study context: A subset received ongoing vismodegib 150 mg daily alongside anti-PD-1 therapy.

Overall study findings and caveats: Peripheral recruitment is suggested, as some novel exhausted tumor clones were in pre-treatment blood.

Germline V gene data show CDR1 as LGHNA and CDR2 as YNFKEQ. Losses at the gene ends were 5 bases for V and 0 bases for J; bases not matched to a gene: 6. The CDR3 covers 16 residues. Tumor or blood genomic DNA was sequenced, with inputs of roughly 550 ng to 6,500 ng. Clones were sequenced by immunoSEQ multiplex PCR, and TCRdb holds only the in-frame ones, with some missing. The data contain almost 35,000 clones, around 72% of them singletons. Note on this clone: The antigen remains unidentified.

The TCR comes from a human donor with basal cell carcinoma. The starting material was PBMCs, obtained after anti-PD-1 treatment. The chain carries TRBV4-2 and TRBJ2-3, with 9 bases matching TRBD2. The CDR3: CASSRLAGTSTDTQYF. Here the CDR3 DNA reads TGTGCCAGCAGCAGGCTAGCGGGAACTAGCACAGATACGCAGTATTTT.